This entry features one T cell receptor (beta chain) sequence. The method was immunoSEQ multiplex PCR; TCRdb's version includes in-frame clones alone and lacks a portion of them. Of about 16,000 clones detected, 72% appear once; the ten largest clones hold about 2.6%. This entry comes from a study of neoadjuvant anti-PD-1 for oral cavity cancer. This CDR3 comprises 15 residues. V was pared by 0 bases and J by 5 bases, with 10 bases between. Germline CDR1 MGHRA, CDR2 YSYEKL. The TCR originated in a person aged 40 to 85 with oral cavity squamous cell carcinoma. The V call is TRBV4-1, the J call TRBJ1-4; D uncertain. The sequenced sample was PBMCs, obtained before nivolumab (anti-PD-1) treatment. DNA of the CDR3: TGCGCCAGCAGCCAAGAGGGAGGAGGGAATGAAAAACTGTTTTTT. Its protein product is CASSQEGGGNEKLFF.